The 20 T cell receptor beta chains in this list originate from one sample, sequenced in a study of control samples from healthy donors and cancer patients. The repertoire was sequenced with immunoSEQ multiplex PCR; TCRdb's copy has only in-frame clones and lacks some. Counted here are about 120,000 clones, over 90% occurring once; the ten biggest clones make up about 2.8%. The sample taken for sequencing was blood. The receptors come from a man aged 30 to 39 in good health.

The V call is TRBV6-6, the J call TRBJ1-1, with D hard to call. CDR3 length: 12 amino acids. V was pared by 4 bases and J by 10 bases, with 13 bases between. Germline loops: CDR1 MNHNY, CDR2 SVGAGI (reference sequence). CDR3 sequence: CASSSQETGAFF. The CDR3 bases are TGTGCCAGCAGTTCTCAGGAGACGGGAGCTTTCTTT.

The chain employs TRBV10-1 and TRBJ2-7; possible D gene TRBD1, 8 bases. This CDR3 spans 13 amino acids. From germline, CDR1 is WNHNN and CDR2 SYGVQD (reference sequence). Trimming cost V 3 bases and J 7 bases, with 13 bases left between them. Here the CDR3 reads CASSEYRGGEQYF. DNA for the CDR3: TGCGCCAGCAGTGAATACAGGGGGGGAGAGCAGTACTTC.

The V and J genes are TRBV7-3 and TRBJ2-2, with D possibly being TRBD1 or TRBD2 (5 bases each). The CDR3 contains 14 residues. V dropped 5 bases and J dropped 0 bases, with 7 bases sitting between them. Germline assignment: CDR1 SGHTA and CDR2 FQGTGA. The chain's CDR3 is CASSRDPNTGELFF. In DNA, the CDR3 is TGTGCCAGCAGCCGGGACCCGAACACCGGGGAGCTGTTTTTT.

V usage is TRBV24-1 and J usage is TRBJ1-5; D uncertain. This CDR3 region has 13 residues. V was cut by 9 bases and J by 3 bases, with 11 bases left in between. Germline assignment: CDR1 KGHDR and CDR2 SFDVKD. The CDR3 spells CATGKGPNQPQHF. Written as DNA, the CDR3 is TGTGCCACCGGAAAAGGGCCCAATCAGCCCCAGCATTTT.

The CDR3 nucleotides are TGTGCCAGCAGCTTTGCCCCGGGACAAGGAGCCGGGGAGCTGTTTTTT. Its protein product is CASSFAPGQGAGELFF. The J gene is TRBJ2-2, the V gene TRBV12-1; TRBD1, the D gene given by the table, was not confirmed from the DNA. TRBV12-1 is recorded as a pseudogene. This CDR3 has 16 residues.

The V gene is TRBV27, the J gene TRBJ1-4, with D perhaps TRBD1 (5 bases). CDR3 length equals 14 residues. Germline loops: CDR1 MNHEY, CDR2 SMNVEV (reference sequence). Trimming cost V 5 bases and J 8 bases, with 15 bases left between them. In nucleotides, the CDR3 is TGTGCCAGCAGTCCCTGGCAGGGCAGGGAAAAACTGTTTTTT. Its protein product is CASSPWQGREKLFF.

This chain uses TRBV28 with TRBJ2-1; possibly TRBD1 for D (6 bases). Germline-derived CDR1 and CDR2 are MDHEN and SYDVKM. Trimming stripped 1 base from V and 6 bases from J, with 10 bases between. The CDR3 is 14 amino acids. The CDR3 spells CASSLSGRGNEQFF. DNA for the CDR3: TGTGCCAGCAGTTTATCCGGCAGGGGCAATGAGCAGTTCTTC.

CDR3 residues: CATSEIGEADTQYF. The CDR3 DNA reads TGTGCCACCAGTGAGATCGGGGAGGCAGATACGCAGTATTTT. The chain joins TRBV24-1 to TRBJ2-3; TRBD2 might be the D (6 bases). The V end lost 4 bases, the J end lost 4 bases, and 11 bases lay between the germline ends. Per the germline V gene, CDR1 is KGHDR and CDR2 is SFDVKD. The CDR3 extends over 14 amino acids.

The CDR3 region has the DNA TGTGCCAGTAGTATACCCGGGACAGGGGTATCCGGGGAGCTGTTTTTT. Protein product: CASSIPGTGVSGELFF. The rearrangement joins TRBV19 to TRBJ2-2, with 10 bases fitting TRBD1. CDR1 is LNHDA and CDR2 is SQIVND in the germline V gene (reference sequence). The CDR3 is made up of 16 amino acids. Unmatched junction bases numbered 6, after V lost 2 bases and J lost 6 bases.

The J gene is TRBJ1-3, the V gene TRBV6-6; 11 nucleotides align to TRBD1. Germline CDR1 MNHNY, CDR2 SVGAGI (reference sequence). The CDR3 runs to 16 residues. Losses at the gene ends were 4 bases for V and 4 bases for J; bases not matched to a gene: 6. Written as DNA, the CDR3 is TGTGCCAGCAGTTTCGGACAGGGGGCGCGAGGAAACACCATATATTTT. This gives the protein CASSFGQGARGNTIYF.

The V gene is TRBV6-1, the J gene TRBJ1-5, with TRBD1 matching 9 bases. CDR3 length: 15 residues. Trimming cost V 2 bases and J 9 bases; bases outside gene matches: 8. Germline CDR1 reads MNHNS; CDR2 reads SASEGT. CDR3: CASSEILDRGTPQHF. For the CDR3, the DNA is TGTGCCAGCAGTGAAATCTTGGACAGGGGCACGCCCCAGCATTTT.

The genes are TRBV3-1 (or the pseudogene TRBV3-2) and TRBJ1-2; D might be TRBD1 (6 bases). Germline loops: CDR1 LGHDT, CDR2 YNNKEL (reference sequence). V lost 1 base and J lost 13, with 13 bases in between. CDR3 length: 12 amino acids. The CDR3 here is CASSQAFDRLTF. CDR3 coding DNA: TGTGCCAGCAGCCAAGCCTTCGACAGGCTCACCTTC.

V is TRBV5-1 and J is TRBJ1-3; weak D call: TRBD1 (5 bases). Per germline, CDR1 SGHRS and CDR2 YFSETQ. CDR3 size: 15 residues. V shed 3 bases and J shed 8 bases, with 18 bases lying between them. The CDR3 nucleotides are TGCGCCAGCAGCTCCTCACCGGGGTGGGGCGACACCATATATTTT. This encodes CASSSSPGWGDTIYF. The variable domain in full, with the rest retrieved from reference TRBV5-1 and TRBJ1-3, is KAGVTQTPRYLIKTRGQQVTLSCSPISGHRSVSWYQQTPGQGLQFLFEYFSETQRNKGNFPGRFSGRQFSNSRSEMNVSTLELGDSALYLCASSSSPGWGDTIYFGEGSWLTVV.

This sequence joins TRBV9 and TRBJ1-2; no clear D. Germline CDR1 reads SGDLS; CDR2 reads YYNGEE. V was trimmed by 3 bases and J by 2 bases, leaving 8 bases between them. This CDR3 contains 13 residues. The CDR3 region is CASSERVNYGYTF. The CDR3 DNA reads as TGTGCCAGCAGCGAGAGAGTCAACTATGGCTACACCTTC.

V gene TRBV5-6 combines with J gene TRBJ1-2, with TRBD1 identical over 9 bases. Per germline, CDR1 SGHDT and CDR2 YYEEEE. CDR3 size: 14 residues. The V gene end was trimmed by 4 bases and the J gene end by 2 bases; junction bases not matched to a gene: 3. For the CDR3, the DNA is TGTGCCAGCAGCCAGGACAGGGGAAACTATGGCTACACCTTC. This translates into CASSQDRGNYGYTF.

V gene TRBV24-1 combines with J gene TRBJ2-5; weak D call: TRBD2 (5 bases). This CDR3 has 18 amino acids. CDR1 and CDR2 from the germline V gene are KGHDR and SFDVKD. Deletions cut 1 base from V and 4 bases from J, with 21 bases between. The chain's CDR3 is CATSDFGPGYGELETQYF. The CDR3 DNA reads TGTGCCACCAGTGATTTTGGACCGGGATATGGGGAATTAGAGACCCAGTACTTC.

J is TRBJ2-7 and V is TRBV28; tentative D call: TRBD2 (5 bases). CDR3 size: 14 residues. The germline gives CDR1 MDHEN, CDR2 SYDVKM. V lost 7 bases, J lost 6 bases, and 19 bases lay in between. In DNA form, the CDR3 reads TGTGCCAGCAAGGCGGGCGAGAGAGGACTCGAGCAGTACTTC. Protein sequence: CASKAGERGLEQYF.

The chain uses TRBV19 and TRBJ2-3; TRBD1 agrees at 8 bases. J lost 1 base, V lost 5 bases, and 8 bases had no gene match. The CDR3 consists of 16 residues. Germline CDR1 reads LNHDA; CDR2 reads SQIVND (reference sequence). CDR3 protein: CASSPMDRAGTDTQYF. CDR3 bases: TGTGCCAGTAGTCCGATGGACAGGGCTGGCACAGATACGCAGTATTTT.

The genes are TRBV5-4 and TRBJ1-2, with no clear D. The CDR3 has 14 amino acids. The germline gives CDR1 SGHNT, CDR2 YYREEE (reference sequence). V was clipped by 1 base and J by 8 bases, with 15 bases between them. The CDR3 region is CASSLSGGLGGYTF. CDR3 DNA sequence: TGTGCCAGCAGCTTGTCCGGCGGGCTTGGAGGCTACACCTTC.

The rearrangement uses TRBV9 and TRBJ1-3; D is perhaps TRBD1 (5 bases). V dropped 0 bases and J dropped 2 bases, with 15 bases sitting between them. CDR1 SGDLS and CDR2 YYNGEE come from the germline V gene. This CDR3 contains 17 residues. CDR3 bases: TGTGCCAGCAGCGTAGCTACGGAGGGACTTGCTGGAAACACCATATATTTT. Its translation is CASSVATEGLAGNTIYF.